This T cell receptor (beta chain) emerged from a study of T cell responses to AZD1222 COVID-19 vaccine. Findings and limits, study-wide: Nearly half of spike-specific TCRs reportedly target variant regions that are unmutated in the B.1.351 and B.1.1.7 variants.

Here immunoSEQ multiplex PCR was the method, and the copy in TCRdb shows in-frame clones only, minus some. The sample contains under 100,000 clones, about 90% of which appear only once. This CDR3 has 13 amino acids. Trimming removed 7 bases from V and 5 bases from J; junction bases left unmatched: 7. Germline CDR1 SNHLY, CDR2 FYNNEI. For this clone: As yet, its antigen is unknown.

The rearrangement joins TRBV2 to TRBJ1-2, with 7 bases lining up with TRBD1. The input for sequencing was peripheral blood, taken on day 0 of MenACWY control vaccination. This clonotype was sampled from an adult in good health. CDR3 loop: CASIFGQEYGYTF. Here the CDR3 DNA reads TGTGCCAGCATATTCGGACAGGAGTATGGCTACACCTTC. The full variable domain, completed using reference TRBV2 and TRBJ1-2, is EPEVTQTPSHQVTQMGQEVILRCVPISNHLYFYWYRQILGQKVEFLVSFYNNEISEKSEIFDDQFSVERPDGSNFTLKIRSTKLEDSAMYFCASIFGQEYGYTFGSGTRLTVV.